These 17 T cell receptor beta chains share one sample of origin, sequenced in a study of tumor T cells in aggressive B-cell lymphoma. Clones were read by immunoSEQ multiplex PCR, and TCRdb kept only the in-frame ones, dropping some. Of some 600 clones in the sample, roughly 94% are singletons; the top ten hold roughly 6.3%. The sample taken for sequencing was tumor tissue. The source of these receptors is an adult with diffuse large B cell lymphoma.

A remark on this clone: Other DNA variants within this sample encode the same CDR3. This chain connects TRBV6-1 to TRBJ1-2; D gene unclear. In germline, CDR1 is MNHNS, CDR2 SASEGT. This CDR3 spans 13 amino acids. V was clipped by 2 bases and J by 5 bases, with 9 bases between them. CDR3 coding DNA: TGTGCCAGCAGTGAATCACGGAGTTATGGCTACACCTTC. The encoded protein is CASSESRSYGYTF.

This clone has only one observation. This rearrangement joins TRBV6-1 to TRBJ2-7; D unclear. Germline CDR1 MNHNS, CDR2 SASEGT. Trimming pared 3 bases from V and 4 bases from J, leaving 10 bases between. The CDR3 contains 13 residues. The CDR3 loop is CASSDGVTYEQYF. The CDR3, as DNA: TGTGCCAGCAGTGATGGTGTGACTTACGAGCAGTACTTC.

This clone was seen a single time. The rearrangement joins TRBV5-1 to TRBJ2-2, with TRBD1 matching 8 bases. J gave up 3 bases and V 3 bases, and 4 bases lay outside the gene matches. CDR3 length: 15 amino acids. Germline CDR1 SGHRS, CDR2 YFSETQ. Written as DNA, the CDR3 is TGCGCCAGCAGCTGGACAGGGTGGGACACCGGGGAGCTGTTTTTT. Residues: CASSWTGWDTGELFF.

This sequence joins TRBV4-2 and TRBJ2-1; D possibly corresponds to TRBD1 (6 bases). Trimming took 4 bases from V and 6 from J, leaving 16 bases between them. The CDR3 covers 15 residues. Germline V gene sequence: CDR1 LGHNA, CDR2 YNFKEQ. The CDR3 DNA reads TGTGCCAGCAGCCGTCCCCAGGGGACCTTCAATGAGCAGTTCTTC. Translation: CASSRPQGTFNEQFF.

This clone was counted once. The V call is TRBV6-4, the J call TRBJ1-2; D unclear. The CDR3 is made up of 13 amino acids. Germline V gene lookup returns CDR1 MRHNA and CDR2 SNTAGT. Trimming pared 2 bases from V and 8 bases from J, leaving 12 bases between. This chain's CDR3 is CASSDEVRGGYTF. DNA of the CDR3: TGTGCCAGCAGTGACGAGGTTAGAGGCGGCTACACCTTC.

This clone was found once. This chain uses TRBV9 with TRBJ2-3, with 11 bases matching TRBD1. CDR1 is SGDLS, CDR2 YYNGEE, per germline. The CDR3 runs to 15 residues. Germline trimming cut 0 bases from V and 8 bases from J; bases unmatched to any gene: 5. The CDR3 reads CASSVAGQGAGTQYF. CDR3 DNA: TGTGCCAGCAGCGTAGCAGGACAGGGGGCGGGTACGCAGTATTTT.

The chain employs TRBV11-1 and TRBJ1-6; D is uncertain. There are 13 residues in the CDR3. Germline CDR1 reads SGHAT; CDR2 reads FQDESV (reference sequence). V lost 2 bases to trimming and J lost 10 bases, with 9 bases between them. This chain's CDR3 is CASSLRLASPLHF. CDR3 sequence (DNA): TGTGCCAGCAGCTTAAGACTGGCCTCACCCCTCCACTTT.

In DNA form, the CDR3 reads TGTGCCTGGAGTGTAATCCTCCGGCGGCAAAGTAATGAAAAACTGTTTTTT. Its protein is CAWSVILRRQSNEKLFF. The chain links TRBV30 to TRBJ1-4; D gene unclear. V gave up 0 bases and J gave up 4 bases, with 18 bases separating them. Germline-derived CDR1 and CDR2 are GTSNPN and SVGIG (reference sequence). The CDR3 spans 17 residues.

CDR3 nucleotides: TGTGCCAGCAGCTTATTAGCGGGCAGGACCTACGAGCAGTACTTC. Translation: CASSLLAGRTYEQYF. The chain couples TRBV7-9 to TRBJ2-7, with 7 bases aligning to TRBD2. The CDR3 length is 15 residues. V lost 2 bases and J lost 2; bases outside the gene matches: 6. Germline V gene data show CDR1 as SEHNR and CDR2 as FQNEAQ (reference sequence).

V usage is TRBV14 and J usage is TRBJ2-7; D not resolved. CDR1 is SGHDN, CDR2 FVKESK, per germline. Trimming took 4 bases from V and 3 from J, leaving 10 bases between them. CDR3 length: 13 amino acids. The CDR3 nucleotides read TGTGCCAGCAGCCGAGACCTATTCTACGAGCAGTACTTC. It yields the protein CASSRDLFYEQYF.

This chain joins TRBV7-2 and TRBJ1-4; D is possibly TRBD1 (6 bases). Looked up from germline, CDR1 is SGHTA and CDR2 is FQGNSA. CDR3 size: 12 residues. The V and J ends lost 5 bases and 14 bases respectively, with 15 bases between them. The CDR3 is CASSRGQRELFF. CDR3 nucleotides: TGTGCCAGCAGCCGTGGACAGCGCGAGCTGTTTTTT.

This clone has only one observation. V is TRBV20-1 and J is TRBJ2-1; D unresolved. There are 11 residues in the CDR3. Germline values: CDR1 DFQATT, CDR2 SNEGSKA (reference sequence). The germline V and J ends were trimmed by 5 bases and 7 bases, with 9 bases remaining between them. CDR3 sequence: CSASRWNEQFF. In DNA form, the CDR3 reads TGCAGTGCTTCTAGGTGGAATGAGCAGTTCTTC.

The rearrangement uses TRBV6-5 and TRBJ1-2; possibly TRBD1 for D (5 bases). Trimming shortened V by 0 bases and J by 5 bases, and 10 bases separated the two germline ends. The germline CDR1 and CDR2 sequences are MNHEY and SVGAGI. The CDR3 has 14 amino acids. The CDR3: CASSYSRGGYGYTF. The CDR3 region has the DNA TGTGCCAGCAGTTACTCGCGCGGGGGGTATGGCTACACCTTC.

The chain employs TRBV5-1 and TRBJ1-1; D perhaps matches TRBD1 (5 bases). CDR1 SGHRS and CDR2 YFSETQ come from the germline V gene. The CDR3 has 15 residues. V was shortened by 5 bases and J by 0 bases, with 14 bases between the two germline ends. The CDR3 is CASRQGSSLNTEAFF. In nucleotides, the CDR3 is TGCGCCAGCAGGCAGGGATCCTCCTTGAACACTGAAGCTTTCTTT.

This clone was seen more than once but under ten times. The chain is built from TRBV5-1 and TRBJ2-2; D is possibly TRBD2 (6 bases). Germline assignment: CDR1 SGHRS and CDR2 YFSETQ. The CDR3 has 14 residues. V lost 3 bases to trimming and J lost 6 bases, with 12 bases between them. CDR3 sequence: CASSSAGYAGELFF. CDR3 coding DNA: TGCGCCAGCAGCTCCGCGGGGTACGCCGGGGAGCTGTTTTTT. Complete variable domain (other parts from reference TRBV5-1 and TRBJ2-2): KAGVTQTPRYLIKTRGQQVTLSCSPISGHRSVSWYQQTPGQGLQFLFEYFSETQRNKGNFPGRFSGRQFSNSRSEMNVSTLELGDSALYLCASSSAGYAGELFFGEGSRLTVL.

The rearrangement uses TRBV6-5 and TRBJ1-2; maybe TRBD1 (6 bases). The CDR3 consists of 13 residues. Germline V gene sequence: CDR1 MNHEY, CDR2 SVGAGI. With 5 bases removed from V and 5 bases from J, the gap between germline ends came to 12 bases. For the CDR3, the DNA is TGTGCCAGCAGTGGACAGAGATTGTATGGCTACACCTTC. It specifies CASSGQRLYGYTF.

This rearrangement joins TRBV6-5 to TRBJ2-3, with D perhaps matching TRBD2 (5 bases). The CDR3 covers 16 residues. Germline-derived CDR1 and CDR2 are MNHEY and SVGAGI. The ends were cut back, 4 bases at V and 3 bases at J, with 17 bases in the middle. CDR3 protein: CASSSYSGKATDTQYF. The CDR3 DNA is TGTGCCAGCAGTTCTTACTCGGGAAAGGCGACAGATACGCAGTATTTT.